This is a list of T cell receptor beta chains from one sample in a study of T-cell memory formation after mild COVID-19. A single record per CDR3 protein comes from TCRdb applying MiXCR to the 5' RACE reads. Of 400,000 to 500,000 distinct CDR3 sequences listed, 20% are singletons. Sequenced: PBMCs or a T cell subset sorted from them (not recorded which). Receptors were obtained from an adult woman who had mild COVID-19 (a few samples of this study predate the infection). Cell type and time point are not known. Both conserved end residues are part of each CDR3. A D gene is named only where the DNA matches it firmly. Size is omitted from some rows. Given values are once, few, many or a class for expanded clones.

17 | TRBD1 | TRBJ2-2 | NA | TRBV12-5 | TGTGCTAGTGGTCTTACTACAGGGGTTCCGTACACCGGGGAGCTGTTTTTT | CASGLTTGVPYTGELFF
15 | NA | TRBJ2-2 | NA | TRBV7-2 | TGTGCCAGCAGCTTAAGCCAGGGGAGGGCCGGGGAGCTGTTTTTT | CASSLSQGRAGELFF
17 | TRBD1 | TRBJ1-5 | NA | TRBV27 | TGTGCCAGCAGTTCCTTCTCCGGGACAGTTAGCAATCAGCCCCAGCATTTT | CASSSFSGTVSNQPQHF
20 | TRBD2 | TRBJ2-1 | few | TRBV7-9 | TGTGCCAGCAGCGCCGTTACTTCTAGCGGGGGGGCCTCGAGGATCGGTGAGCAGTTCTTC | CASSAVTSSGGASRIGEQFF
14 | TRBD1 | TRBJ2-7 | NA | TRBV6-2/TRBV6-3 | TGTGCCAGCAGGGGACAGCGCCCTCCCTACGAGCAGTACTTC | CASRGQRPPYEQYF
13 | NA | TRBJ2-1 | many | TRBV12-3/TRBV12-4 | TGTGCCAGCAGTACTGGGACACGCAATGAGCAGTTCTTC | CASSTGTRNEQFF
15 | TRBD2 | TRBJ2-5 | few | TRBV5-1 | TGCGCCAGCAGCCAAGTTGCGGGGGACTCGGAGACCCAGTACTTC | CASSQVAGDSETQYF
14 | TRBD2 | TRBJ2-1 | few | TRBV14 | TGTGCCAGCAGCCAAGTCATGGGAGCGGGGCGTCTATTCTTC | CASSQVMGAGRLFF
14 | NA | TRBJ2-3 | few | TRBV6-5 | TGTGCCAGCACCCCGGGTGGCCTGGGAGATACGCAGTATTTT | CASTPGGLGDTQYF
16 | NA | TRBJ2-3 | many | TRBV7-3 | TGTGCCAGCAGCTTAAGAGCTGGTGCTAGCACAGATACGCAGTATTTT | CASSLRAGASTDTQYF
12 | NA | TRBJ2-5 | NA | TRBV6-2/TRBV6-3 | TGTGCCAGCAGTACCCGCCAAGAGACCCAGTACTTC | CASSTRQETQYF
15 | TRBD1 | TRBJ2-3 | NA | TRBV18 | TGTGCCAGCTCGCGCGGACAGGGGAAGGCAGATACGCAGTATTTT | CASSRGQGKADTQYF
16 | NA | TRBJ2-1 | NA | TRBV9 | TGTGCCAGCAGCGTCAACCTATTATGGGACTACAATGAGCAGTTCTTC | CASSVNLLWDYNEQFF
13 | NA | TRBJ2-7 | few | TRBV9 | TGTGCCAGCAGCGGCTCCAGGGGTTACGAGCAGTACTTC | CASSGSRGYEQYF
14 | NA | TRBJ2-3 | NA | TRBV24-1 | TGTGCCACCAGTGATTCATCAGGACCGGCTACGCAGTATTTT | CATSDSSGPATQYF
15 | TRBD1 | TRBJ2-7 | NA | TRBV12-3/TRBV12-4 | TGTGCCAGCAACTCGGACAGGGGGCTTTACACCGAGCAGTACTTC | CASNSDRGLYTEQYF
14 | NA | TRBJ2-5 | once | TRBV12-3/TRBV12-4 | TGTGCCAGCAGTTTGGGTGTAGCTTTAGAGACCCAGTACTTC | CASSLGVALETQYF
12 | NA | TRBJ2-3 | few | TRBV4-2 | TGTGCCAGCAGCCAACCGTCAGATACGCAGTATTTT | CASSQPSDTQYF
18 | TRBD2 | TRBJ2-3 | NA | TRBV14 | TGTGCCAGCAGCCAAGATTTTGGACTAGCGGGCCTCACAGATACGCAGTATTTT | CASSQDFGLAGLTDTQYF
17 | TRBD1 | TRBJ2-3 | many | TRBV24-1 | TGTGCCACCAGTGAACGGGGACAGAGGTGGGTCACAGATACGCAGTATTTT | CATSERGQRWVTDTQYF
13 | NA | TRBJ2-7 | few | TRBV29-1 | TGCAGCGTCACCGGGAGGGGGCTCAACGAGCAGTACTTC | CSVTGRGLNEQYF
14 | NA | TRBJ1-1 | few | TRBV7-9 | TGTGCCAGCAGCCCCGGACTGGGGTACACTGAAGCTTTCTTT | CASSPGLGYTEAFF
15 | NA | TRBJ2-7 | NA | TRBV10-3 | TGTGCCATCAGTGAGTCTGGAGACCAGAACTACGAGCAGTACTTC | CAISESGDQNYEQYF
14 | NA | TRBJ1-4 | many | TRBV27 | TGTGCCAGCAGTTTCGCGGGGAACTACGAAAAACTGTTTTTT | CASSFAGNYEKLFF
14 | TRBD1 | TRBJ1-5 | few | TRBV12-3/TRBV12-4 | TGTGCCAGCAGCTGGGACAGGGGGCAGGGGCCCCAGCATTTT | CASSWDRGQGPQHF
18 | TRBD2 | TRBJ2-3 | few | TRBV4-3 | TGCGCCAGCAGCCAAGATGGCGGGACTAGCGGGGGCAAAGATACGCAGTATTTT | CASSQDGGTSGGKDTQYF
16 | TRBD2 | TRBJ2-1 | few | TRBV27 | TGTGCCAGCAGTTTATCGTGGCTAGCGGGGGCCAATGAGCAGTTCTTC | CASSLSWLAGANEQFF
17 | TRBD2 | TRBJ2-7 | NA | TRBV28 | TGTGCCAGCAGTTTTGTAGCGGGACCCTTAAGCTCCTACGAGCAGTACTTC | CASSFVAGPLSSYEQYF
14 | NA | TRBJ1-2 | few | TRBV6-1 | TGTGCCAGCAGCCTAACAGGGCGCTTCTATGGCTACACCTTC | CASSLTGRFYGYTF
15 | TRBD2 | TRBJ2-1 | many | TRBV7-9 | TGTGCCAGCAGCCGGCTAGCGGGGGGAAACAATGAGCAGTTCTTC | CASSRLAGGNNEQFF
14 | NA | TRBJ1-1 | NA | TRBV7-2 | TGTGCCAGCAGCTTAGCTGGGGGGGGGCGTGAAGCTTTCTTT | CASSLAGGGREAFF
14 | NA | TRBJ1-5 | NA | TRBV5-6 | TGTGCCAGCAGCCCAAGGGGGTACAATCAGCCCCAGCATTTT | CASSPRGYNQPQHF
16 | NA | TRBJ1-2 | few | TRBV12-3/TRBV12-4 | TGTGCCAGCAGTGAGACAGGTCCTTGGGGGAACTATGGCTACACCTTC | CASSETGPWGNYGYTF